What follows are 6 T cell receptor beta chains derived from one specimen sequenced in a study of regulatory T cells in long-lasting Graves disease. The time point is: newly diagnosed GD, antithyroid drugs for less than 3 months. Following extraction of RNA from PBMCs, that RNA was used to make the TCR library. Through Arm-PCR of CDR3 regions and iRepertoire HTBI primers, TCR beta libraries were built. MiXCR was run by TCRdb on the multiplex PCR reads, yielding one entry per CDR3 protein. The sample records about 530,000 distinct CDR3 sequences, 15% to 20% being singletons. This sample was also put to use in a study of T cells in Graves' hyperthyroidism and ophthalmopathy.

Here the sequenced sample was peripheral blood mononuclear cells (PBMCs), taken at new diagnosis, from a patient treated with antithyroid drugs. The source of these receptors is a woman aged 40 to 65 with Graves disease.

This clonotype was seen repeatedly, ten times or more. The chain recombines TRBV6-5 with TRBJ1-6; D is possibly TRBD1 (6 bases). The CDR3 totals 15 residues. CDR1 MNHEY and CDR2 SVGAGI come from the germline V gene. Trimming took off 4 bases at V and 6 bases at J, with 13 bases between the two ends. The CDR3 sequence: CASSSLGTINSPLHF. DNA for the CDR3: TGTGCCAGCAGTTCCCTAGGGACAATTAATTCACCCCTCCACTTT.

In its sample, this clonotype was seen a few times. This chain uses TRBV6-1 with TRBJ1-2; 8 positions match TRBD1. Germline CDR1 MNHNS, CDR2 SASEGT. The CDR3 runs to 15 residues. Trimming removed 5 bases from V and 4 bases from J; junction bases left unmatched: 9. Written as DNA, the CDR3 is TGTGCCAGCAGTCCCTGGACAGGGTCGGCCTATGGCTACACCTTC. This sequence encodes CASSPWTGSAYGYTF.

This clonotype has more than one count but fewer than ten. The gene calls are TRBV25-1 and TRBJ1-2; D is undetermined. Trimming removed 2 bases from V and 7 bases from J, with 14 bases in between. The CDR3 loop spans 14 amino acids. Germline CDR1 MGHDK, CDR2 SYGVNS. The CDR3 coding sequence is TGTGCCAGCAGTGAAGCAAGCCTTAAGGGTGGCTACACCTTC. This gives the protein CASSEASLKGGYTF.

This clonotype was counted once. The rearrangement uses TRBV5-1 and TRBJ1-6, with TRBD1 identical over 9 bases. The CDR3 is 15 amino acids. Trimming took 5 bases from V and 6 from J; bases not matched to a gene: 6. From germline, CDR1 is SGHRS and CDR2 YFSETQ. The CDR3 protein is CASREGQGFNSPLHF. The DNA for the CDR3 is TGCGCCAGCAGGGAGGGACAGGGTTTTAATTCACCCCTCCACTTT.

This clonotype was recorded many times. The chain employs TRBV3-1 and TRBJ2-5; D remains unclear. With 0 bases removed from V and 2 bases from J, the gap between germline ends came to 10 bases. Germline values: CDR1 LGHDT, CDR2 YNNKEL (reference sequence). The CDR3 has 15 amino acids. The CDR3 DNA follows: TGTGCCAGCAGCCAAGAACTTCTATTTCAAGAGACCCAGTACTTC. Translated, it gives CASSQELLFQETQYF.

This clonotype was seen only a few times. One base away lies a much larger clone, so this may be a sequencing read error. The chain employs TRBV11-2 and TRBJ2-3, with D possibly TRBD2 on 6 matching bases. Trimming left V 11 bases short and J 2 bases short, with 11 bases between. Germline CDR1 reads SGHAT; CDR2 reads FQNNGV. The CDR3 is 12 amino acids. The CDR3 here is CARRRDTDTQYF. The CDR3 DNA reads as TGTGCCCGCCGGAGGGACACAGATACGCAGTATTTT.